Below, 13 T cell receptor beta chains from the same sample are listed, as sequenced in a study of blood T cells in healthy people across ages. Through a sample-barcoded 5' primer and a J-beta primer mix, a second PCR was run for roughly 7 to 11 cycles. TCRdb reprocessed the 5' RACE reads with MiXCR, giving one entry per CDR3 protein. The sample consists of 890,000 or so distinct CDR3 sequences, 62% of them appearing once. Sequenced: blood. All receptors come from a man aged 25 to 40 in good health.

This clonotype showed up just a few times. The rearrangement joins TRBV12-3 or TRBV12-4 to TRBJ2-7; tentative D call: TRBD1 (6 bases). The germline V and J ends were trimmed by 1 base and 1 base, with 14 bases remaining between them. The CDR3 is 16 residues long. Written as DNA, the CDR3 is TGTGCCAGCAGTTTAGTGCCGGGACATCCGTCCTACGAGCAGTACTTC. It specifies CASSLVPGHPSYEQYF.

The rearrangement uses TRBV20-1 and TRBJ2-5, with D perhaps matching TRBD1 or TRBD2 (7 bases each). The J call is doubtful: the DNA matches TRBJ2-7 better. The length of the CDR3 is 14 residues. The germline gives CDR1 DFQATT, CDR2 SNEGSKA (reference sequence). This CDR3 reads CSARSQGGAYEQYF. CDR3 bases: TGCAGTGCTAGATCCCAGGGGGGGGCCTACGAGCAGTACTTC.

As DNA, the CDR3 is TGCAGTGCGGCTAGCTGGTCGGCCCAGTACTTC. Its translation is CSAASWSAQYF. The rearrangement links TRBV20-1 to TRBJ2-5; a possible D gene is TRBD2 (5 bases). CDR3 length: 11 amino acids. In germline, CDR1 is DFQATT, CDR2 SNEGSKA (reference sequence). Trimming pared 6 bases from V and 9 bases from J, leaving 14 bases between.

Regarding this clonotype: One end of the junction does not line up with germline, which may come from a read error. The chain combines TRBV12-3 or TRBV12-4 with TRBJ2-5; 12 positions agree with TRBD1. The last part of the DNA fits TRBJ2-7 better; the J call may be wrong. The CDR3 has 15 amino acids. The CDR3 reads CANSPGQGADYEQYF. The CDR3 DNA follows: TGTGCCAACAGTCCGGGACAGGGGGCCGACTACGAGCAGTACTTC.

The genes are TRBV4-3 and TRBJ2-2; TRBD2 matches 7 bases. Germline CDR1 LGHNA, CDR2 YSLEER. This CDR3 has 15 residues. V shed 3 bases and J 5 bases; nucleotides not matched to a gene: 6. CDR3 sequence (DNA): TGCGCCAGCAGCCAGGAGACTAGCCAGACCGGGGAGCTGTTTTTT. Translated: CASSQETSQTGELFF.

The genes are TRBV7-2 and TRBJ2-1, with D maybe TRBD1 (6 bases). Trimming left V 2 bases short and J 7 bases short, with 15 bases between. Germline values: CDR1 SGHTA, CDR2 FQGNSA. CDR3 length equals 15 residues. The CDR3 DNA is TGTGCCAGCAGCTTAAGCAGGGGAACTGTGAATGAGCAGTTCTTC. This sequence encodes CASSLSRGTVNEQFF.

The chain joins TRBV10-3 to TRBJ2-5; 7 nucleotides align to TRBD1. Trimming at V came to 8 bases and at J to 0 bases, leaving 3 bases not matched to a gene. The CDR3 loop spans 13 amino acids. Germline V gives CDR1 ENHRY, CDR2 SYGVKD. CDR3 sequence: CAIRGTDQETQYF. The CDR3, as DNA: TGTGCCATCCGTGGGACAGACCAAGAGACCCAGTACTTC.

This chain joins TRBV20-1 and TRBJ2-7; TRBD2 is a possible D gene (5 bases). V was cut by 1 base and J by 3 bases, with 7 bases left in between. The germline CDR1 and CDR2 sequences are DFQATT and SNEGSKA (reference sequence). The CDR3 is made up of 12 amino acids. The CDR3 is CSARGTLYEQYF. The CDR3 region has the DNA TGCAGTGCTAGAGGGACTCTCTACGAGCAGTACTTC.

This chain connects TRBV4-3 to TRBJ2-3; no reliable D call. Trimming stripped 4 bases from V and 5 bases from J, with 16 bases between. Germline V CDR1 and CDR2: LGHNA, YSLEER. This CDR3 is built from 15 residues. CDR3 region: CASSLSERHGDTQYF. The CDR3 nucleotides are TGCGCCAGCAGCCTTAGTGAGCGACATGGAGATACGCAGTATTTT.

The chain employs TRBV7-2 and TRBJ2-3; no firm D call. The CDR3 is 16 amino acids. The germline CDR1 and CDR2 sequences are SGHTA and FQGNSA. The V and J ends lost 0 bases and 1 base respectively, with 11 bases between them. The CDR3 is CASSLASGSGTDTQYF. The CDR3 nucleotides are TGTGCCAGCAGCTTAGCGTCCGGGTCGGGCACAGATACGCAGTATTTT.

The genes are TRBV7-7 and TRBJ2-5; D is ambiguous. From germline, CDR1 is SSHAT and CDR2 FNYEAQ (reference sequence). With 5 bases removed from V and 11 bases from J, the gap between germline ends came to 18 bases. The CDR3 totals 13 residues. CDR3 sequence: CASSPGPIGEQYF. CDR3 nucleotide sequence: TGTGCCAGCAGCCCGGGCCCCATTGGAGAGCAGTACTTC.

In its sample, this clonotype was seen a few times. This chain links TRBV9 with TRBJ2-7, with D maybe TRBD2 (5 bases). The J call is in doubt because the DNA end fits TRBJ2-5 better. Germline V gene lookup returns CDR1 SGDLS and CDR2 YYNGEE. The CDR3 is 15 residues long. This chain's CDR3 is CASSDSVRVEETQYF. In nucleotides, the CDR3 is TGTGCCAGCAGCGACTCGGTGAGGGTTGAAGAGACCCAGTACTTC.

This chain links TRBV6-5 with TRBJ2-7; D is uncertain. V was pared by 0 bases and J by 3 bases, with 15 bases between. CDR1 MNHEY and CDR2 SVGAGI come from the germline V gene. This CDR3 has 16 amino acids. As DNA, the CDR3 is TGTGCCAGCAGTTACTCGGTAAACGGCCCTCTCTACGAGCAGTACTTC. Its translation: CASSYSVNGPLYEQYF.